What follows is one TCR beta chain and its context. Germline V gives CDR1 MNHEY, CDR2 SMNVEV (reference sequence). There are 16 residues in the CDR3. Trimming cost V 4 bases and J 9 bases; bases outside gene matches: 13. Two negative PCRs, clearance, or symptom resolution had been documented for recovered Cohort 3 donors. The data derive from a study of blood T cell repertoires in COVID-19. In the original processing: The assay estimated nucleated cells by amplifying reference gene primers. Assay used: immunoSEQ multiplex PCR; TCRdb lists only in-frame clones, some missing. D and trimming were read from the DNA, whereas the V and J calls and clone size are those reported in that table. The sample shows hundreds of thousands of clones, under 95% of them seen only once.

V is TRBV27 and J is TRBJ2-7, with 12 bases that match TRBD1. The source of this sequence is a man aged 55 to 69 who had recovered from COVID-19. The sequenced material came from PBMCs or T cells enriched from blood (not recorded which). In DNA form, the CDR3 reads TGTGCCAGCAGTTCACATTCCGCGGGACAGGGGGCCGGGCAGTACTTC. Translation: CASSSHSAGQGAGQYF.